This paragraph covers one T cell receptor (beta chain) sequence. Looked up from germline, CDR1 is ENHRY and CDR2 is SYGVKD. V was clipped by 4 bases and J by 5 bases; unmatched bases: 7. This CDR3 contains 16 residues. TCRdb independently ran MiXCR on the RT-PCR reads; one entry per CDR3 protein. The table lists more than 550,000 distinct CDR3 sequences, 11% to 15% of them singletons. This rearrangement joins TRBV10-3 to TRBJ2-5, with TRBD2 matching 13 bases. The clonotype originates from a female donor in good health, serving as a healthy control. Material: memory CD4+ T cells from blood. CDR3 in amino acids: CAISARTSGSGETQYF. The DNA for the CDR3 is TGTGCCATCAGTGCGCGGACTAGCGGGAGTGGTGAGACCCAGTACTTC.